A single sample gave rise to the 27 T cell receptor beta chains below, sequenced in a study of T cell changes during pregnancy in multiple sclerosis. The data were produced by immunoSEQ multiplex PCR, yet TCRdb's version contains in-frame clones alone and is incomplete. This sample has 30,000 to 45,000 clones, with 80% to 95% found just once. The sequencing here drew on CD8+ T cells from peripheral blood mononuclear cells, taken before pregnancy. These receptors came from a female donor with multiple sclerosis, enrolled in a pregnancy study.

This clone occurred once. V gene TRBV2 combines with J gene TRBJ1-1; no reliable D call. This CDR3 is built from 10 residues. Germline V lookup: CDR1 SNHLY, CDR2 FYNNEI. The ends were cut back, 10 bases at V and 8 bases at J, with 11 bases in the middle. The CDR3 bases are TGTGCCACGGCGGGCAGGGAAGCTTTCTTT. This sequence encodes CATAGREAFF. The entire variable domain, with the rest obtained from reference TRBV2 and TRBJ1-1, is as follows: EPEVTQTPSHQVTQMGQEVILRCVPISNHLYFYWYRQILGQKVEFLVSFYNNEISEKSEIFDDQFSVERPDGSNFTLKIRSTKLEDSAMYFCATAGREAFFGQGTRLTVV.

The rearrangement links TRBV6-5 to TRBJ2-1, with 7 bases identical to TRBD2. Germline lookup yields CDR1 MNHEY and CDR2 SVGAGI. The CDR3 loop spans 15 amino acids. J lost 9 bases, V lost 6 bases, and 14 bases had no gene match. The CDR3 DNA sequence: TGTGCCAGCAGCTGGGGGGGGGAAAAGGGCTTTGAGCAGTTCTTC. Translating gives CASSWGGEKGFEQFF.

This chain links TRBV6-1 with TRBJ2-3, with 11 bases identical to TRBD1. J gave up 7 bases and V 2 bases, and 11 bases lay outside the gene matches. CDR1 is MNHNS, CDR2 SASEGT, per germline. CDR3 length: 17 residues. CDR3 sequence reads: CASSEWGQGGPDYTQYF. The CDR3 bases are TGTGCCAGCAGTGAATGGGGACAGGGGGGACCCGATTATACGCAGTATTTT.

The chain couples TRBV7-9 to TRBJ1-3; D gene ambiguous. V was shortened by 0 bases and J by 0 bases, with 6 bases between the two germline ends. This CDR3 comprises 15 residues. Germline V gene lookup returns CDR1 SEHNR and CDR2 FQNEAQ (reference sequence). CDR3 sequence (DNA): TGTGCCAGCAGCTTAGCCGAGGACTCTGGAAACACCATATATTTT. Protein product: CASSLAEDSGNTIYF.

CDR3 sequence: CASSFRDRETGRTEAFF. The DNA of the CDR3 is TGTGCCAGCAGCTTCCGGGACAGGGAGACAGGGAGAACTGAAGCTTTCTTT. This chain links TRBV5-5 with TRBJ1-1, with 9 bases aligning to TRBD1. After removal of 2 bases from V and 5 bases from J, the junction contained 13 bases not matched to a gene. The CDR3 is made up of 17 amino acids. The germline V gene has CDR1 SGHKS and CDR2 YYEKEE (reference sequence).

This chain uses TRBV11-2 with TRBJ2-1, with a tentative D call TRBD2 (5 bases). In germline, CDR1 is SGHAT, CDR2 FQNNGV. Trimming shortened V by 4 bases and J by 12 bases, and 13 bases separated the two germline ends. There are 12 residues in the CDR3. CDR3 DNA: TGTGCCAGCAGCTCCGGACTGACGGGGCAGTTCTTC. It codes for CASSSGLTGQFF.

In this sample, this clone turned up once. The J gene is TRBJ2-7, the V gene TRBV4-1; TRBD2 matches at 13 bases. Germline V gene lookup returns CDR1 MGHRA and CDR2 YSYEKL. CDR3 size: 14 residues. V shed 4 bases and J 10 bases; nucleotides not matched to a gene: 7. CDR3 nucleotide sequence: TGCGCCAGCAGCCTCCGACTAGCGGGAGGCTACCAGTACTTC. Amino acid sequence: CASSLRLAGGYQYF.

The CDR3 coding sequence is TGTGCCAGCAGCTTAGGAGGGGGGGCGGTCTACAATGAGCAGTTCTTC. Its protein product is CASSLGGGAVYNEQFF. The V gene is TRBV7-9, the J gene TRBJ2-1; the D gene is possibly TRBD2 (7 bases). The germline CDR1 and CDR2 sequences are SEHNR and FQNEAQ (reference sequence). V was trimmed by 1 base and J by 3 bases, leaving 13 bases between them. The CDR3 is 16 residues long.

The rearrangement joins TRBV7-3 to TRBJ1-2; TRBD1 matches 8 bases. V was clipped by 4 bases and J by 8 bases; unmatched bases: 12. The length of the CDR3 is 15 residues. Germline-derived CDR1 and CDR2 are SGHTA and FQGTGA. CDR3 amino acids: CASSSRDRTGEGYTF. DNA for the CDR3: TGTGCCAGCAGCTCTCGGGACAGGACGGGGGAAGGCTACACCTTC.

The CDR3, as DNA: TGTGCCAGCAGTGAAGTTACTTCACTAGCGGGAGGGAAATGGGGGTCAAATGAGCAGTTCTTC. Its translation is CASSEVTSLAGGKWGSNEQFF. This rearrangement joins TRBV6-1 to TRBJ2-1; 13 nucleotides line up with TRBD2. CDR1 and CDR2 from the germline V gene are MNHNS and SASEGT. CDR3 size: 21 residues. V shed 1 base, J shed 7 bases, and the junction held 19 bases outside the gene matches.

The rearrangement uses TRBV7-9 and TRBJ2-7, with TRBD2 identical over 10 bases. Trimming cost V 5 bases and J 3 bases; bases outside gene matches: 4. In germline, CDR1 is SEHNR, CDR2 FQNEAQ (reference sequence). The CDR3 runs to 14 residues. The CDR3 DNA reads as TGTGCCAGCAGCATTAGCGGGGGGAACTACGAGCAGTACTTC. This translates into CASSISGGNYEQYF.

This clone came up a few times. The chain couples TRBV19 to TRBJ1-5, with D possibly TRBD1 on 5 matching bases. Germline loops: CDR1 LNHDA, CDR2 SQIVND (reference sequence). The CDR3 runs 14 residues. Deletions cut 5 bases from V and 7 bases from J, with 15 bases between. CDR3 nucleotides: TGTGCCAGTAGTTTGTCGACAGCCCGCCAGCCCCAGCATTTT. This sequence encodes CASSLSTARQPQHF.

The V gene is TRBV5-6, the J gene TRBJ1-2; no firm D call. Germline CDR1 and CDR2: SGHDT and YYEEEE. The CDR3 covers 12 residues. V lost 4 bases and J 8 bases, leaving 12 bases between the germline ends. The CDR3 loop reads CASSPGVTGYTF. In DNA, the CDR3 is TGTGCCAGCAGCCCGGGAGTAACGGGCTACACCTTC.

CDR3 bases: TGCGCCAGCAGCCAAGGACAGGGGTCCTACGAGCAGTACTTC. It translates to CASSQGQGSYEQYF. The chain is built from TRBV4-1 and TRBJ2-7; 8 bases agree with TRBD1. The CDR3 consists of 14 residues. Germline assignment: CDR1 MGHRA and CDR2 YSYEKL. After removal of 1 base from V and 1 base from J, the junction contained 0 bases not matched to a gene.

The chain joins TRBV10-1 to TRBJ2-1; TRBD2 agrees at 8 bases. Trimming cost V 4 bases and J 7 bases; bases outside gene matches: 6. In germline, CDR1 is WNHNN, CDR2 SYGVQD (reference sequence). The CDR3 has 14 residues. CDR3 residues: CASSAGGPGNEQFF. The DNA of the CDR3 is TGCGCCAGCAGTGCGGGAGGGCCGGGGAATGAGCAGTTCTTC.

The rearrangement links TRBV6-5 to TRBJ2-7; weak D call: TRBD1 (6 bases). The V gene lost 3 bases and the J gene lost 5 bases, with 11 bases spanning the gap. The germline V gene has CDR1 MNHEY and CDR2 SVGAGI. The CDR3 totals 13 residues. CDR3 protein: CASSYGYRDEQYF. As DNA, the CDR3 is TGTGCCAGCAGTTATGGTTACAGGGACGAGCAGTACTTC.

The chain uses TRBV5-1 and TRBJ1-4; 8 bases agree with TRBD1. CDR1 and CDR2 (germline): SGHRS, YFSETQ. This CDR3 is 14 amino acids long. Trimming cost V 4 bases and J 8 bases; bases outside gene matches: 7. CDR3 in amino acids: CASSMDRVDEKLFF. CDR3 DNA: TGCGCCAGCAGCATGGACAGGGTGGACGAAAAACTGTTTTTT.

CDR3 sequence: CASSLWQGYTEAFF. CDR3 bases: TGTGCCAGCAGCTTATGGCAGGGCTACACTGAAGCTTTCTTT. The chain carries TRBV7-9 and TRBJ1-1, with a tentative D call TRBD1 (5 bases). Trimming removed 2 bases from V and 3 bases from J, with 10 bases in between. The CDR3 runs 14 residues. Germline loops: CDR1 SEHNR, CDR2 FQNEAQ (reference sequence).

This chain connects TRBV7-6 to TRBJ2-2; possible D gene TRBD2, 6 bases. CDR1 SGHVS and CDR2 FNYEAQ come from the germline V gene. This CDR3 is built from 16 residues. Trimming left V 5 bases short and J 5 bases short, with 18 bases between. CDR3 region: CASSGVAARGTGELFF. DNA for the CDR3: TGTGCCAGCAGCGGTGTGGCGGCCCGGGGGACCGGGGAGCTGTTTTTT.

The chain recombines TRBV13 with TRBJ1-4; D ambiguous. This CDR3 contains 16 residues. V was shortened by 0 bases and J by 6 bases, with 14 bases between the two germline ends. The germline V gene encodes CDR1 PRHDT and CDR2 FYEKMQ (reference sequence). The CDR3 region is CASSLGVEDGDEKLFF. In nucleotides, the CDR3 is TGTGCCAGCAGCTTAGGCGTCGAGGACGGGGATGAAAAACTGTTTTTT.

Only one count was recorded for this clone. The chain uses TRBV9 and TRBJ1-2; possibly TRBD1 for D (5 bases). Germline V lookup: CDR1 SGDLS, CDR2 YYNGEE. CDR3 length: 13 amino acids. V lost 4 bases and J lost 4, with 11 bases in between. The CDR3 DNA reads as TGTGCCAGCAGCTTGACAGTGGGCTATGGCTACACCTTC. Residues: CASSLTVGYGYTF.

V is TRBV28 and J is TRBJ2-4; 7 nucleotides agree with TRBD2. CDR1 and CDR2 (germline): MDHEN, SYDVKM. Germline trimming cut 5 bases from V and 0 bases from J; bases unmatched to any gene: 4. The CDR3 loop spans 15 amino acids. The CDR3 nucleotides read TGTGCCAGCAGTCGGGGGGAGTTAGCCAAAAACATTCAGTACTTC. This encodes CASSRGELAKNIQYF.

The chain links TRBV18 to TRBJ2-7; 10 positions match TRBD2. The V gene end was trimmed by 4 bases and the J gene end by 4 bases; junction bases not matched to a gene: 10. Germline V gene sequence: CDR1 KGHSH, CDR2 LQKENI. This CDR3 has 16 amino acids. The CDR3 sequence is CASSLRSGRAVYEQYF. The CDR3 DNA reads TGTGCCAGCTCACTTAGGAGCGGGAGGGCCGTATACGAGCAGTACTTC.

The rearrangement links TRBV7-6 to TRBJ2-7, with 9 bases lining up with TRBD1. Trimming removed 1 base from V and 5 bases from J; junction bases left unmatched: 9. The CDR3 extends over 16 amino acids. Germline CDR1 is SGHVS and CDR2 is FNYEAQ. CDR3 amino acids: CASSLVSRTGVHEQYF. For the CDR3, the DNA is TGTGCCAGCAGCTTAGTGAGCAGGACAGGGGTACACGAGCAGTACTTC.

This rearrangement joins TRBV5-6 to TRBJ2-4; 7 bases match TRBD1. The CDR3 sequence is 16 residues long. Germline V gene data show CDR1 as SGHDT and CDR2 as YYEEEE. Trimming at V came to 5 bases and at J to 1 base, leaving 9 bases not matched to a gene. CDR3 sequence reads: CASSRDRVGAKNIQYF. In DNA, the CDR3 is TGTGCCAGCAGTAGAGACAGGGTGGGTGCCAAAAACATTCAGTACTTC.

V and J are TRBV27 and TRBJ2-1; possible D gene TRBD2, 7 bases. Trimming cost V 6 bases and J 4 bases, with 13 bases left between them. CDR1 is MNHEY and CDR2 is SMNVEV in the germline V gene (reference sequence). The length of the CDR3 is 14 residues. CDR3 DNA: TGTGCCAGCAGCTTGGGGGGGGCTTACAATGAGCAGTTCTTC. As protein: CASSLGGAYNEQFF.

This chain joins TRBV10-3 and TRBJ2-5; 11 positions agree with TRBD2. V shed 2 bases, J shed 3 bases, and the junction held 2 bases outside the gene matches. Germline CDR1 reads ENHRY; CDR2 reads SYGVKD. CDR3 length: 15 residues. This chain's CDR3 is CAISEVSGGEETQYF. CDR3 in DNA: TGTGCCATCAGTGAGGTTAGCGGGGGGGAAGAGACCCAGTACTTC.